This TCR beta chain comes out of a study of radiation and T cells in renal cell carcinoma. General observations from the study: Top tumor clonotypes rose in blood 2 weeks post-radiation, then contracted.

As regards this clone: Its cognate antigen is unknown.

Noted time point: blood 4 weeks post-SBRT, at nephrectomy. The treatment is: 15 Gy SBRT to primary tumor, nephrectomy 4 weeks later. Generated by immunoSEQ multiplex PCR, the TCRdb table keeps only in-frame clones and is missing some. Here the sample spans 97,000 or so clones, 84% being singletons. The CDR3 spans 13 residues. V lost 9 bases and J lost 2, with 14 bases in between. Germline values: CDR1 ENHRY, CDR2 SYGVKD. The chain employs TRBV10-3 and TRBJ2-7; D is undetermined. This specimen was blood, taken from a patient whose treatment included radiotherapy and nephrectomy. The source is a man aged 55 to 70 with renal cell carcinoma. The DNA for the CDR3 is TGTGCCATTAGGCGTCAGGAAACCTACGAGCAGTACTTC. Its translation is CAIRRQETYEQYF.